The present entry profiles one T cell receptor (beta chain) with its context. What it binds is unknown. The data are from a study of T cell clonotyping in hematopoietic cell transplantation. Points from the study as a whole: After transplant, recipient diversity fell while pathologically expanded clonotypes grew through day 180. Few recipient clonotypes overlapped donors; over 97% were de novo at given depth. Higher Inverse Simpson Index values in graft donor and pretransplant recipient predicted broader posttransplant TCR diversity. Without cell sorting, CD4 versus CD8 contributions remain unresolved.

The CDR3 spans 15 residues. Germline CDR1 is MNHNS and CDR2 is SASEGT. V shed 1 base and J shed 1 base, with 8 bases lying between them. Measured with immunoSEQ multiplex PCR; TCRdb has only the in-frame clones, and not every one. The sample records 70,000 or so clones, 94% being singletons. This chain links TRBV6-1 with TRBJ1-5; D is unclear. This TCR was recovered from a man in his fifties in good health. Some clones in this sample may be carry-over from other donors' samples. The sample consisted of peripheral blood mononuclear cells. CDR3 coding DNA: TGTGCCAGCAGTGAAGTGATGGGGAGCAATCAGCCCCAGCATTTT. Translating it yields CASSEVMGSNQPQHF.